This T cell receptor (beta chain) was retrieved from a study of T cell responses to AZD1222 COVID-19 vaccine. Whole-study results and caveats: Baseline serology detected seropositivity in only a handful of AZD1222 recipients.

Turning to this clone: Its specificity is unknown.

The germline V and J ends were trimmed by 2 bases and 1 base, with 5 bases remaining between them. CDR3 size: 13 residues. Sequencing used immunoSEQ multiplex PCR; TCRdb keeps in-frame clones, though not all of them. The data contain about 100,000 clones, 88% of them seen just once; the ten biggest clones take up roughly 2%. This clonotype originated in an adult in good health. The chain is built from TRBV12-3 or TRBV12-4 and TRBJ1-1; no reliable D call. The sequenced sample was peripheral blood, obtained on day 0 of AZD1222 vaccination. As DNA, the CDR3 is TGTGCCAGCAGTTTAAATGGGAACACTGAAGCTTTCTTT. Its protein is CASSLNGNTEAFF.